The 17 T cell receptor beta chains reported below all come from one sample, sequenced in a study of blood T cell repertoires in COVID-19. Libraries were prepared by immunoSEQ multiplex PCR; TCRdb keeps only in-frame clonotypes and omits some of them. This sample yields around 130,000 clones, of which around 80% are seen a single time; approximately 2% belongs to the top ten. The sequencing sample was made of peripheral blood. The receptors stem from a man between 65 and 79 years old with acute or convalescent COVID-19.

V and J are TRBV7-9 and TRBJ1-2; the match to TRBD1 covers 8 bases. V was clipped by 2 bases and J by 3 bases; unmatched bases: 2. The germline V gene has CDR1 SEHNR and CDR2 FQNEAQ (reference sequence). This CDR3 comprises 14 residues. CDR3 sequence: CASSLSGQDYGYTF. CDR3 DNA sequence: TGTGCCAGCAGCTTATCGGGACAGGACTATGGCTACACCTTC.

This clone has only a few counts. The gene calls are TRBV6-2 or TRBV6-3 and TRBJ1-1; no definite D call. Trimming removed 3 bases at V and 1 base at J, with 6 bases between. CDR3 length equals 13 residues. From germline, CDR1 is MNHEY and CDR2 SVGEGT. The CDR3, as DNA: TGTGCCAGCAGTTATTCGCGGAACACTGAAGCTTTCTTT. Translation: CASSYSRNTEAFF.

The V call is TRBV6-5, the J call TRBJ1-2; 8 bases match TRBD1. The length of the CDR3 is 14 residues. The germline CDR1 and CDR2 sequences are MNHEY and SVGAGI. The trim removed 5 bases at V and 4 bases at J, leaving 6 bases unmatched. The CDR3 DNA reads as TGTGCCAGCAGTACAGGGGGGCGCCTCTATGGCTACACCTTC. Encoded protein: CASSTGGRLYGYTF.

The chain recombines TRBV27 with TRBJ2-7; 12 bases fit TRBD2. V lost 1 base, J lost 0 bases, and 10 bases stayed unmatched. In germline, CDR1 is MNHEY, CDR2 SMNVEV (reference sequence). There are 19 residues in the CDR3. In DNA form, the CDR3 reads TGTGCCAGCAGTTTATTGGCTCCCCTAGCGGGGGGGATCTCCTACGAGCAGTACTTC. It translates to CASSLLAPLAGGISYEQYF.

The chain couples TRBV5-1 to TRBJ2-2; 9 bases match TRBD1. Germline V CDR1 and CDR2: SGHRS, YFSETQ. This CDR3 has 16 residues. The junction had 9 bases not matched to a gene; V was cut back by 3 bases and J by 6 bases. The DNA for the CDR3 is TGCGCCAGCAGCTCCACAGGGGGCTATTCCCCCGGGGAGCTGTTTTTT. This sequence encodes CASSSTGGYSPGELFF.

The rearrangement joins TRBV11-3 to TRBJ2-3; 16 nucleotides line up with TRBD2. Trimming at V came to 4 bases and at J to 5 bases, leaving 3 bases not matched to a gene. The CDR3 is 16 amino acids. Looked up from germline, CDR1 is SGHNT and CDR2 is YENEEA. CDR3 DNA: TGTGCCAGCAGCTCGGGACTAGCGGGGGGGCAAGATACGCAGTATTTT. Translated: CASSSGLAGGQDTQYF.

The chain uses TRBV5-8 and TRBJ1-6; 10 positions agree with TRBD1. CDR3 length: 18 residues. Germline values: CDR1 SGHTS, CDR2 YDEGEE. With V trimmed by 4 bases and J by 0 bases, 7 bases remained unmatched. CDR3 region: CASSLTGTGVSYNSPLHF. In DNA form, the CDR3 reads TGTGCCAGCAGCCTCACCGGGACAGGGGTCTCCTATAATTCACCCCTCCACTTT.

J is TRBJ2-7 and V is TRBV2; tentative D call: TRBD1 (6 bases). The V end was cut by 5 bases, the J end by 2 bases, with 13 bases between. The CDR3 is 14 amino acids. Germline assignment: CDR1 SNHLY and CDR2 FYNNEI. The CDR3 protein is CASSPMDSTYEQYF. The DNA of the CDR3 is TGTGCCAGCAGTCCCATGGACAGCACCTACGAGCAGTACTTC.

The chain combines TRBV7-2 with TRBJ1-2, with D maybe TRBD1 (6 bases). V was trimmed by 4 bases and J by 2 bases, leaving 17 bases between them. The CDR3 is 16 residues long. Germline assignment: CDR1 SGHTA and CDR2 FQGNSA. The CDR3 DNA sequence: TGTGCCAGCAGCTCCCCGACGGGGGGCGGGAACTATGGCTACACCTTC. It encodes CASSSPTGGGNYGYTF.

The DNA of the CDR3 is TGTGCCAGTAGTATGGGGACAACGTCTGGGGCCAACGTCCTGACTTTC. Translation: CASSMGTTSGANVLTF. The V call is TRBV19, the J call TRBJ2-6; a possible D gene is TRBD1 (6 bases). V dropped 3 bases and J dropped 1 base, with 10 bases sitting between them. CDR3 length: 16 residues. In germline, CDR1 is LNHDA, CDR2 SQIVND (reference sequence).

The chain is built from TRBV5-1 and TRBJ1-1, with D uncertain. The germline V and J ends were trimmed by 0 bases and 4 bases, with 7 bases remaining between them. In germline, CDR1 is SGHRS, CDR2 YFSETQ. This CDR3 is built from 13 residues. The CDR3 loop is CASSLDSSTEAFF. The DNA for the CDR3 is TGCGCCAGCAGCTTGGACAGCTCCACTGAAGCTTTCTTT.

CDR3 bases: TGTGCCACCAGTGATCCCTACCGGTACAGGGGGCCCTACGAGCAGTACTTC. Amino acids: CATSDPYRYRGPYEQYF. V usage is TRBV24-1 and J usage is TRBJ2-7; TRBD1 matches at 9 bases. The V gene's germline CDR1 is KGHDR and CDR2 SFDVKD. The ends lost 3 bases at V and 2 bases at J; junction bases unmatched: 10. This CDR3 is built from 17 residues.

About this clone: Additional DNA sequences in this sample encode the identical CDR3. The V gene is TRBV28, the J gene TRBJ1-5, with a possible D match to TRBD1 (6 bases). Trimming pared 6 bases from V and 6 bases from J, leaving 15 bases between. From germline, CDR1 is MDHEN and CDR2 SYDVKM. There are 14 residues in the CDR3. CDR3 nucleotide sequence: TGTGCCAGCAGACGGACGGGGGGCGGTCAGCCCCAGCATTTT. Its protein is CASRRTGGGQPQHF.

This clone was seen at least ten times. The chain carries TRBV3-1 (or the pseudogene TRBV3-2) and TRBJ1-1; D unresolved. The CDR3 extends over 13 amino acids. Per the germline V gene, CDR1 is LGHDT and CDR2 is YNNKEL (reference sequence). V was cut by 4 bases and J by 1 base, with 7 bases left in between. CDR3 DNA: TGTGCCAGCAGCCCACTCCGGAACACTGAAGCTTTCTTT. Translating it yields CASSPLRNTEAFF.

This rearrangement joins TRBV7-2 to TRBJ1-5; 9 bases match TRBD1. The CDR3 totals 15 residues. Looked up from germline, CDR1 is SGHTA and CDR2 is FQGNSA. The trim removed 0 bases at V and 8 bases at J, leaving 5 bases unmatched. This chain's CDR3 is CASSLAGTGREPQHF. Written as DNA, the CDR3 is TGTGCCAGCAGCTTAGCAGGGACAGGGCGGGAGCCCCAGCATTTT.

The chain recombines TRBV30 with TRBJ2-7, with unresolved D. This CDR3 has 12 amino acids. Germline V gene sequence: CDR1 GTSNPN, CDR2 SVGIG (reference sequence). V lost 1 base and J lost 1, with 5 bases in between. CDR3 sequence reads: CAWSDSSYEQYF. In DNA, the CDR3 is TGTGCCTGGAGTGACAGTTCCTACGAGCAGTACTTC. The full variable domain, with the rest looked up from reference TRBV30 and TRBJ2-7, is SQTIHQWPATLVQPVGSPLSLECTVEGTSNPNLYWYRQAAGRGLQLLFYSVGIGQISSEVPQNLSASRPQDRQFILSSKKLLLSDSGFYLCAWSDSSYEQYFGPGTRLTVT.

The chain recombines TRBV5-1 with TRBJ1-2; 7 positions agree with TRBD1. Germline V lookup: CDR1 SGHRS, CDR2 YFSETQ. This CDR3 spans 14 amino acids. Germline trimming cut 3 bases from V and 1 base from J; bases unmatched to any gene: 3. The CDR3 region has the DNA TGCGCCAGCAGCTCGGGACAGCTTAACTATGGCTACACCTTC. Translated, it gives CASSSGQLNYGYTF.